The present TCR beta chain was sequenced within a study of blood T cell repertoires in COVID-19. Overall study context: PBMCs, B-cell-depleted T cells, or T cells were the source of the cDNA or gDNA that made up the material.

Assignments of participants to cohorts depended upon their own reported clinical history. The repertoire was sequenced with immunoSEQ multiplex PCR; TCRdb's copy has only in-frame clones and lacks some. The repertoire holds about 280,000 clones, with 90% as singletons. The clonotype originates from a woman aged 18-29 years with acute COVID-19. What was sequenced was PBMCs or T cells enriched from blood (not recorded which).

The CDR3 DNA sequence: TGTGCCAGCAGCTCCAACAGATCCCCCCGACAGAATGAGCAGTTCTTC. It specifies CASSSNRSPRQNEQFF. The J gene is TRBJ2-1, the V gene TRBV7-9, with D tentatively TRBD1 (5 bases). CDR1 is SEHNR and CDR2 is FQNEAQ in the germline V gene (reference sequence). CDR3 size: 16 residues. Trimming left V 4 bases short and J 7 bases short, with 20 bases between.